The 2 T cell receptor beta chains presented below share a single source sample, sequenced in a study of T cells in Graves' hyperthyroidism and ophthalmopathy. There were TCR beta CDR3 regions amplified from RNA transcripts. An initial round of RT-PCR targeting the TCR CDR3 relied on the HTBI primer set. TCRdb re-called the multiplex PCR reads with MiXCR, one entry per CDR3 protein. Of 560,000 or so distinct CDR3 sequences in the sample, 35% to 55% were seen once. The material sequenced was peripheral blood or thyroid tissue (not recorded which). These receptors all come from a woman aged 18-29 years with Graves' hyperthyroidism.

The table lists this clonotype with a few counts. The rearrangement links TRBV5-1 to TRBJ2-6; D is perhaps TRBD2 (5 bases). V was pared by 4 bases and J by 3 bases, with 14 bases between. Germline CDR1 SGHRS, CDR2 YFSETQ. This CDR3 comprises 16 residues. The CDR3 sequence is CASSPPGSVGANVLTF. As DNA, the CDR3 is TGCGCCAGCAGCCCCCCCGGTAGCGTTGGGGCCAACGTCCTGACTTTC. Using reference TRBV5-1 and TRBJ2-6 for the parts outside the CDR3, the full variable domain is KAGVTQTPRYLIKTRGQQVTLSCSPISGHRSVSWYQQTPGQGLQFLFEYFSETQRNKGNFPGRFSGRQFSNSRSEMNVSTLELGDSALYLCASSPPGSVGANVLTFGAGSRLTVL.

This clonotype has just a few counts. The rearrangement joins TRBV25-1 to TRBJ2-7; no reliable D call. The CDR3 totals 15 residues. In germline, CDR1 is MGHDK, CDR2 SYGVNS. The germline V and J ends were trimmed by 0 bases and 0 bases, with 9 bases remaining between them. The CDR3 nucleotides read TGTGCCAGCAGTGAATACGGATATACCTCCTACGAGCAGTACTTC. It translates to CASSEYGYTSYEQYF.